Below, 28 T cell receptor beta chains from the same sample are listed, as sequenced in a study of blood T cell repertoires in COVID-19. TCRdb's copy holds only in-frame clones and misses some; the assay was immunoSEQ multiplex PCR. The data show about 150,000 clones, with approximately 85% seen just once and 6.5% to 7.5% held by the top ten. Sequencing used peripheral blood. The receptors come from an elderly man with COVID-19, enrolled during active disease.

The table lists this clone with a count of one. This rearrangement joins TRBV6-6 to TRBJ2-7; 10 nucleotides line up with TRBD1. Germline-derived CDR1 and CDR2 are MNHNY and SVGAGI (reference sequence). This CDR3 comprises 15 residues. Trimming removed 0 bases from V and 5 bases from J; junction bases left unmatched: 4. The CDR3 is CASSYSRDRGNEQYF. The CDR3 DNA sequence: TGTGCCAGCAGTTACTCGCGGGACAGGGGAAACGAGCAGTACTTC.

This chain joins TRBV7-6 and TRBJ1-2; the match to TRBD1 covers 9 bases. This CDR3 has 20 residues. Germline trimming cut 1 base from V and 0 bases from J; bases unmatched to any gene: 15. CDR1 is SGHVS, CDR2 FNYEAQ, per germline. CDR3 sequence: CASSLGGLRDRVVPNYGYTF. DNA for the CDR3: TGTGCCAGCAGCTTAGGAGGGCTCCGGGACAGGGTTGTTCCTAACTATGGCTACACCTTC. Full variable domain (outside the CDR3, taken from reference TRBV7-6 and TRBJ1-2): GAGVSQSPRYKVTKRGQDVALRCDPISGHVSLYWYRQALGQGPEFLTYFNYEAQQDKSGLPNDRFSAERPEGSISTLTIQRTEQRDSAMYRCASSLGGLRDRVVPNYGYTFGSGTRLTVV.

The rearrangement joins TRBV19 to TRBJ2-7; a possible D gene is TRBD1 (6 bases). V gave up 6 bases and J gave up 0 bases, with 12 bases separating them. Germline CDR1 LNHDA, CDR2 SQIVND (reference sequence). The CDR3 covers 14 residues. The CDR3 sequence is CASRDSPSSYEQYF. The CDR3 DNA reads TGTGCCAGTAGGGACAGCCCGTCCTCCTACGAGCAGTACTTC.

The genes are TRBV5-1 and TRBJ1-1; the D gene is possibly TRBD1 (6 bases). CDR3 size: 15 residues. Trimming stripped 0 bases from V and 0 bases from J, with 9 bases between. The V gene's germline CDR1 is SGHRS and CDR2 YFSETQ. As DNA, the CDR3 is TGCGCCAGCAGCTTGGTTGGGGGCCTGAACACTGAAGCTTTCTTT. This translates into CASSLVGGLNTEAFF.

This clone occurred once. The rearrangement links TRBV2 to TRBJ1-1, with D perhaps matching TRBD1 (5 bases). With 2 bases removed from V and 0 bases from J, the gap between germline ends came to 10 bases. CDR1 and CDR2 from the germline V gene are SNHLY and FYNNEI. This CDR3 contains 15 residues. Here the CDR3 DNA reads TGTGCCAGCAGTGAACAGGGTCTGCTGAACACTGAAGCTTTCTTT. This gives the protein CASSEQGLLNTEAFF.

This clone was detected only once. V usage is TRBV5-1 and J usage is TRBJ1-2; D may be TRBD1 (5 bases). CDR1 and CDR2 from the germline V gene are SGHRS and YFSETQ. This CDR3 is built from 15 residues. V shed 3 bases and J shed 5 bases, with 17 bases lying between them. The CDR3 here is CASSSQLGQVYGYTF. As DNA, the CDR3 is TGCGCCAGCAGCTCCCAGTTGGGGCAGGTTTATGGCTACACCTTC.

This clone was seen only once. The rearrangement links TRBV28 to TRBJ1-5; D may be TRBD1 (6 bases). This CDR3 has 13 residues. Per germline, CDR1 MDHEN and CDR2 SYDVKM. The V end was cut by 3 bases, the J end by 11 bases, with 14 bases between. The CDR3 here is CASSFLQGSSQHF. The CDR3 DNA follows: TGTGCCAGCAGTTTCCTTCAGGGGAGTTCCCAGCATTTT.

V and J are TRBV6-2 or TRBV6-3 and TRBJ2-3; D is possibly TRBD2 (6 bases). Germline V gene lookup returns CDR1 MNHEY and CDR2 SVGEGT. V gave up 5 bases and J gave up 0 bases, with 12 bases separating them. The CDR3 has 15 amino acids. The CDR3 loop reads CASSPPAGSTDTQYF. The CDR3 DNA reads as TGTGCCAGCAGTCCCCCGGCGGGGAGCACAGATACGCAGTATTTT.

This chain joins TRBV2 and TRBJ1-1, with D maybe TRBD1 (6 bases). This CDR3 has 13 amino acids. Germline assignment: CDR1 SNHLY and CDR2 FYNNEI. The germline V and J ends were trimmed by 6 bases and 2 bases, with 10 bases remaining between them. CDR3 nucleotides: TGTGCCAGCAGCCGGGACACCAACACTGAAGCTTTCTTT. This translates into CASSRDTNTEAFF.

The CDR3 loop is CASSYAGGGYGYTF. The CDR3 coding sequence is TGTGCCAGCAGTTATGCAGGGGGCGGGTATGGCTACACCTTC. This chain uses TRBV27 with TRBJ1-2; 8 bases fit TRBD1. CDR1 is MNHEY and CDR2 is SMNVEV in the germline V gene (reference sequence). CDR3 size: 14 residues. V lost 4 bases to trimming and J lost 5 bases; unmatched junction nucleotides: 6.

In DNA, the CDR3 is TGTGCCAGCAGCTCATCCTCGGGGGTACCAGATACGCAGTATTTT. It yields the protein CASSSSSGVPDTQYF. The V and J genes are TRBV7-2 and TRBJ2-3; D is possibly TRBD2 (6 bases). Germline CDR1 and CDR2: SGHTA and FQGNSA. V gave up 4 bases and J gave up 4 bases, with 15 bases separating them. CDR3 size: 15 residues. The whole variable domain, filled in from reference TRBV7-2 and TRBJ2-3, reads GAGVSQSPSNKVTEKGKDVELRCDPISGHTALYWYRQSLGQGLEFLIYFQGNSAPDKSGLPSDRFSAERTGGSVSTLTIQRTQQEDSAVYLCASSSSSGVPDTQYFGPGTRLTVL.

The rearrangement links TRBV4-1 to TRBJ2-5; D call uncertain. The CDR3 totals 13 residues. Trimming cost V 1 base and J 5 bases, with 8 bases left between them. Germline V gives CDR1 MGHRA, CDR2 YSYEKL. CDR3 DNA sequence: TGCGCCAGCAGCCAAGTAGAGTTGGAGACCCAGTACTTC. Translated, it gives CASSQVELETQYF.

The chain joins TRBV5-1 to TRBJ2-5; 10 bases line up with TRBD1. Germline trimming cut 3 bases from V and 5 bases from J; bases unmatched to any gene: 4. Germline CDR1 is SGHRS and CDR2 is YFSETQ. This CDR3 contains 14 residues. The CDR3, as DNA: TGCGCCAGCAGCTCGACAGGGGGCAGGGAGACCCAGTACTTC. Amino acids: CASSSTGGRETQYF.

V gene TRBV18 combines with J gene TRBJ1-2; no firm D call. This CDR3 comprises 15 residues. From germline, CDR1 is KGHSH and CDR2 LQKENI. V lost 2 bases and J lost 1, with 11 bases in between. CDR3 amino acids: CASSPEQVLNYGYTF. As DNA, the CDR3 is TGTGCCAGCTCACCAGAGCAGGTCCTTAACTATGGCTACACCTTC.

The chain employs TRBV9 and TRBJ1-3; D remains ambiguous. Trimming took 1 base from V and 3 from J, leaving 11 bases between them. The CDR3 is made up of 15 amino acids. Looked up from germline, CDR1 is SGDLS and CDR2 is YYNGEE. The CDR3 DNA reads TGTGCCAGCAGCGTAACCCCTACTGGTGGAAACACCATATATTTT. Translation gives CASSVTPTGGNTIYF. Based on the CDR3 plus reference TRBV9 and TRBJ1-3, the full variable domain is DSGVTQTPKHLITATGQRVTLRCSPRSGDLSVYWYQQSLDQGLQFLIQYYNGEERAKGNILERFSAQQFPDLHSELNLSSLELGDSALYFCASSVTPTGGNTIYFGEGSWLTVV.

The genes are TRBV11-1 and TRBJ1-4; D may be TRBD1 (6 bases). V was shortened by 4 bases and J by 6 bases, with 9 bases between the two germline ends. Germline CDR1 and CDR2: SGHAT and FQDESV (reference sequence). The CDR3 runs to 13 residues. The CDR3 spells CASSSWTDEKLFF. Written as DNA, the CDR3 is TGTGCCAGCAGCTCGTGGACAGATGAAAAACTGTTTTTT.

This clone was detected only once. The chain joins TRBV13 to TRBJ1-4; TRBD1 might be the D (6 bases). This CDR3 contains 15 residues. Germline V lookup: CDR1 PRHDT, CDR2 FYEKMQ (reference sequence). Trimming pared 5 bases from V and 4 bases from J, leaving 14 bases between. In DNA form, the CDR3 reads TGTGCCAGCAGCGCGCCAGGGGCCCGTAATGAAAAACTGTTTTTT. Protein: CASSAPGARNEKLFF.

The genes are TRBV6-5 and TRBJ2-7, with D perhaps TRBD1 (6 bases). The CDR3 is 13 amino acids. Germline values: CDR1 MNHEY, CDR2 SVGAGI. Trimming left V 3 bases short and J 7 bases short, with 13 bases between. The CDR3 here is CASSYGGTQEQYF. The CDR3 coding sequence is TGTGCCAGCAGTTATGGGGGCACGCAGGAGCAGTACTTC.

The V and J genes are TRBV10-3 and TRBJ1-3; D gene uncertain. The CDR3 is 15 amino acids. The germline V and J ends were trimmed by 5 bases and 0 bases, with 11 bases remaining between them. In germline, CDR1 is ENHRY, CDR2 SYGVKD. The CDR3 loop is CAISRVGSSGNTIYF. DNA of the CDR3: TGTGCCATCAGTCGAGTCGGGAGCTCTGGAAACACCATATATTTT.

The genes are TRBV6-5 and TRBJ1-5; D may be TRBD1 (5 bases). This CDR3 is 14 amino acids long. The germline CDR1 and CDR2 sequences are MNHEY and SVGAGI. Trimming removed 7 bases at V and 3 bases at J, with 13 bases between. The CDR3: CASTRAGVNQPQHF. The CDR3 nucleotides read TGTGCCAGCACTAGGGCGGGGGTCAATCAGCCCCAGCATTTT.

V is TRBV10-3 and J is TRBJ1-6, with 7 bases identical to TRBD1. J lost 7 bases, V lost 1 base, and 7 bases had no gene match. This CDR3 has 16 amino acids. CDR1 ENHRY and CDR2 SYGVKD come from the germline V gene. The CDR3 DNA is TGTGCCATCAGTGAGTTGGGACAGAGAGGAAATTCACCCCTCCACTTT. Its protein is CAISELGQRGNSPLHF.

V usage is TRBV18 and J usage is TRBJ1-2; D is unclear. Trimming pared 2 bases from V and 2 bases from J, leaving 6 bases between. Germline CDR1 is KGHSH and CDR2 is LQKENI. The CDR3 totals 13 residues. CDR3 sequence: CASSPEGNYGYTF. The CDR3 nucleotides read TGTGCCAGCTCACCAGAGGGAAACTATGGCTACACCTTC.

CDR3 bases: TGTGCCAGCACCGGGACAGCGGCTTCCACAGATACGCAGTATTTT. Residues: CASTGTAASTDTQYF. The V call is TRBV2, the J call TRBJ2-3; 7 nucleotides line up with TRBD1. The germline V gene has CDR1 SNHLY and CDR2 FYNNEI. J gave up 2 bases and V 7 bases, and 9 bases lay outside the gene matches. The CDR3 runs 15 residues.

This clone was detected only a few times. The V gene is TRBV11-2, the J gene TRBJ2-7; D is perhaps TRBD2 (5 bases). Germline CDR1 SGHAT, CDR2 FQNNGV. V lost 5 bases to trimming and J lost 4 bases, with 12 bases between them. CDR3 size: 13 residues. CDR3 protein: CASSLGLIYEQYF. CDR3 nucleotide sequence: TGTGCCAGCAGCCTTGGACTGATTTACGAGCAGTACTTC. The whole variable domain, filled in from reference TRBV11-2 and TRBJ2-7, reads EAGVAQSPRYKIIEKRQSVAFWCNPISGHATLYWYQQILGQGPKLLIQFQNNGVVDDSQLPKDRFSAERLKGVDSTLKIQPAKLEDSAVYLCASSLGLIYEQYFGPGTRLTVT.

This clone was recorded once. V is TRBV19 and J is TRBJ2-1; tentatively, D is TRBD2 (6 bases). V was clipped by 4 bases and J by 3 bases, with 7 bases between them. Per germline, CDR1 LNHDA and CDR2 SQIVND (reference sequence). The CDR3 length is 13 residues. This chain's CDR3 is CASSTTSYNEQFF. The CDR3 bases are TGTGCCAGTAGTACGACTAGCTACAATGAGCAGTTCTTC.

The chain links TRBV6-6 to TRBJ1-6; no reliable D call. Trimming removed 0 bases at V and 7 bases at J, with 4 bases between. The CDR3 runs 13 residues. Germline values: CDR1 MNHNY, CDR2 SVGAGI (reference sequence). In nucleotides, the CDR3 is TGTGCCAGCAGTTACTCGGAGAATTCACCCCTCCACTTT. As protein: CASSYSENSPLHF.

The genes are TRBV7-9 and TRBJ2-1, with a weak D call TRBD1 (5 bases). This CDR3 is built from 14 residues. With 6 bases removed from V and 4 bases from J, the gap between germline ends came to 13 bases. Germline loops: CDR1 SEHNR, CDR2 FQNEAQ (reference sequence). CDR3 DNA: TGTGCCAGCAGTCCAGGGTCAGGATACAATGAGCAGTTCTTC. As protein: CASSPGSGYNEQFF.

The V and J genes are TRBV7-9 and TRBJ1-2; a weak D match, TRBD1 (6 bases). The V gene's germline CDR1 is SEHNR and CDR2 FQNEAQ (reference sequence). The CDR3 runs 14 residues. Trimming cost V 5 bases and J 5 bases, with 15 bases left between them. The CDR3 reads CASSTDRLLYGYTF. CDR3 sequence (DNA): TGTGCCAGCAGCACCGACAGGCTACTTTATGGCTACACCTTC.